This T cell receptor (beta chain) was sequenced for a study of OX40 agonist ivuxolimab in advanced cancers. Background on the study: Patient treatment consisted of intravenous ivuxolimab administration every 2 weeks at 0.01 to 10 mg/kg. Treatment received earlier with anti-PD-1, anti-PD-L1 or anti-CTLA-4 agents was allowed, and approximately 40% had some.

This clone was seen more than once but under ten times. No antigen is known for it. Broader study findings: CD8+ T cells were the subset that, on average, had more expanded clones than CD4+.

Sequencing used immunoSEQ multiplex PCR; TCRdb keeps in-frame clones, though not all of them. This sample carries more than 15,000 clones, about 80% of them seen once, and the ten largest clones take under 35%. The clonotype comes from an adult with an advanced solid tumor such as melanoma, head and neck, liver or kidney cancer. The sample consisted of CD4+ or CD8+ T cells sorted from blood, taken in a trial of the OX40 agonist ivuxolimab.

The CDR3 nucleotides read TGTGCTATCAAATGGAGCAGGACGAACACTGAAGCTTTCTTT. Amino acids: CAIKWSRTNTEAFF. This sequence joins TRBV28 and TRBJ1-1; no clear D gene. There are 14 residues in the CDR3. Germline CDR1 and CDR2: MDHEN and SYDVKM.